These 13 T cell receptor beta chains were all obtained from the same sample, sequenced in a study of T-cell memory formation after mild COVID-19. TCRdb redid the calling of the 5' RACE reads with MiXCR, one entry per CDR3 protein. The sample includes hundreds of thousands of distinct CDR3 sequences, about a sixth of them seen just once. The sample comprised PBMCs or a T cell subset sorted from them (not recorded which). The origin of the receptors is a man in his late teens or twenties who had mild COVID-19 (a few samples of this study predate the infection). Cell type and time point are not known.

In its sample, this clonotype was seen a few times. It is likely a read error, because the conserved phenylalanine at the end of the CDR3 is missing. It is unclear where the CDR3 begins or ends on the DNA, so no DNA is shown, and the CDR3 is as TCRdb lists it. The rearrangement uses TRBV6-2 or TRBV6-3 and TRBJ2-7. Germline loops: CDR1 MNHEY, CDR2 SVGEGT. The length of the CDR3 is 10 amino acids, counting both ends. Here the CDR3 reads CASSHPVPVL.

The gene calls are TRBV7-9 and TRBJ2-7, with 10 bases matching TRBD1. The germline gives CDR1 SEHNR, CDR2 FQNEAQ (reference sequence). The trim removed 3 bases at V and 6 bases at J, leaving 8 bases unmatched. The CDR3 is made up of 15 amino acids. CDR3 coding DNA: TGTGCCAGCAGCTTCCACCCGGGACAGGGGATCGAGCAGTACTTC. It translates to CASSFHPGQGIEQYF.

This clonotype was seen a handful of times. This chain uses TRBV7-7 with TRBJ2-5; D might be TRBD1 or TRBD2, each matching 7 bases. Germline CDR1 SSHAT, CDR2 FNYEAQ (reference sequence). The CDR3 extends over 12 amino acids. The CDR3 DNA sequence: TGTGCTAGCGGGCCAGGGGGAGAGACCCAGTACTTC. Protein sequence: CASGPGGETQYF.

This chain links TRBV19 with TRBJ2-5, with D perhaps TRBD1 or TRBD2 (5 bases each). The CDR3 extends over 14 amino acids. The V end was cut by 5 bases, the J end by 7 bases, with 17 bases between. From germline, CDR1 is LNHDA and CDR2 SQIVND (reference sequence). CDR3 protein: CASSLVGRPLTQYF. The CDR3 nucleotides are TGTGCCAGTAGTCTTGTGGGACGGCCATTGACCCAGTACTTC.

This clonotype has just a few counts. The chain is built from TRBV6-1 and TRBJ1-2; possibly TRBD1 for D (5 bases). CDR1 and CDR2 (germline): MNHNS, SASEGT. The CDR3 sequence is 14 residues long. V gave up 2 bases and J gave up 7 bases, with 14 bases separating them. The CDR3 DNA follows: TGTGCCAGCAGTGAAATAGCAGGGCAACGTGGCTACACCTTC. Translating gives CASSEIAGQRGYTF.

The chain combines TRBV5-1 with TRBJ2-3; D may be TRBD2 (5 bases). This CDR3 is 14 amino acids long. V dropped 2 bases and J dropped 4 bases, with 11 bases sitting between them. Germline CDR1 SGHRS, CDR2 YFSETQ. The CDR3 bases are TGCGCCAGCAGCTTTGGGGTCGGGGCAGATACGCAGTATTTT. It encodes CASSFGVGADTQYF.

This clonotype was counted a few times. The gene calls are TRBV7-2 and TRBJ1-1; 7 nucleotides match TRBD1. Germline V lookup: CDR1 SGHTA, CDR2 FQGNSA. V lost 3 bases to trimming and J lost 1 base; unmatched junction nucleotides: 2. This CDR3 spans 14 amino acids. The CDR3 reads CASSFDRANTEAFF. CDR3 bases: TGTGCCAGCAGCTTCGACAGGGCGAACACTGAAGCTTTCTTT. The full variable domain, completed using reference TRBV7-2 and TRBJ1-1, is GAGVSQSPSNKVTEKGKDVELRCDPISGHTALYWYRQSLGQGLEFLIYFQGNSAPDKSGLPSDRFSAERTGGSVSTLTIQRTQQEDSAVYLCASSFDRANTEAFFGQGTRLTVV.

There are a few counts of this clonotype. The chain couples TRBV12-3 or TRBV12-4 to TRBJ2-4; 12 bases are a match to TRBD2. The CDR3 covers 17 residues. V lost 5 bases, J lost 0 bases, and 5 bases stayed unmatched. This chain's CDR3 is CASSASGGALAKNIQYF. The CDR3 DNA reads TGTGCCAGCAGTGCTAGCGGGGGGGCCTTAGCCAAAAACATTCAGTACTTC.

The CDR3 nucleotides read TGTGCCAGCAGCGTAGGAGGACAGCCGGGTAACACCGGGGAGCTGTTTTTT. Translation gives CASSVGGQPGNTGELFF. V and J are TRBV9 and TRBJ2-2; D might be TRBD1 (6 bases). Trimming left V 0 bases short and J 2 bases short, with 14 bases between. CDR3 length: 17 amino acids. Germline values: CDR1 SGDLS, CDR2 YYNGEE.

This clonotype has a count of ten or more. The V gene is TRBV7-2, the J gene TRBJ2-3; TRBD2 is a possible D gene (6 bases). V was trimmed by 4 bases and J by 5 bases, leaving 10 bases between them. The CDR3 loop spans 13 amino acids. Germline V gene sequence: CDR1 SGHTA, CDR2 FQGNSA. The DNA of the CDR3 is TGTGCCAGCAGCTCCACCGGGGGAGATACGCAGTATTTT. Translating it yields CASSSTGGDTQYF.

In this sample, this clonotype turned up a few times. The rearrangement links TRBV2 to TRBJ2-1, with D perhaps matching TRBD1 (6 bases). Between the trimmed V and J ends, which lost 4 bases and 5 bases, there was a span of 18 bases. This CDR3 spans 16 amino acids. CDR1 is SNHLY and CDR2 is FYNNEI in the germline V gene. The CDR3 region is CASSVLAGARNNEQFF. The DNA for the CDR3 is TGTGCCAGCAGTGTCCTAGCAGGGGCGAGGAACAATGAGCAGTTCTTC. The full variable domain, with the rest looked up from reference TRBV2 and TRBJ2-1, is EPEVTQTPSHQVTQMGQEVILRCVPISNHLYFYWYRQILGQKVEFLVSFYNNEISEKSEIFDDQFSVERPDGSNFTLKIRSTKLEDSAMYFCASSVLAGARNNEQFFGPGTRLTVL.

This sequence joins TRBV3-1 and TRBJ2-6; D is possibly TRBD1 (6 bases). Germline loops: CDR1 LGHDT, CDR2 YNNKEL (reference sequence). Trimming cost V 3 bases and J 6 bases, with 12 bases left between them. The CDR3 length is 15 residues. The CDR3 bases are TGTGCCAGCAGCCAGGGGGCTCTGACGGCCAACGTCCTGACTTTC. Translation: CASSQGALTANVLTF.

The V call is TRBV20-1, the J call TRBJ2-3, with a tentative D call TRBD2 (7 bases). The CDR3 has 15 amino acids. The ends were cut back, 3 bases at V and 2 bases at J, with 15 bases in the middle. The germline gives CDR1 DFQATT, CDR2 SNEGSKA (reference sequence). CDR3 sequence: CSASSPGGNTDTQYF. The CDR3, as DNA: TGCAGTGCTAGTTCTCCGGGGGGCAACACAGATACGCAGTATTTT.